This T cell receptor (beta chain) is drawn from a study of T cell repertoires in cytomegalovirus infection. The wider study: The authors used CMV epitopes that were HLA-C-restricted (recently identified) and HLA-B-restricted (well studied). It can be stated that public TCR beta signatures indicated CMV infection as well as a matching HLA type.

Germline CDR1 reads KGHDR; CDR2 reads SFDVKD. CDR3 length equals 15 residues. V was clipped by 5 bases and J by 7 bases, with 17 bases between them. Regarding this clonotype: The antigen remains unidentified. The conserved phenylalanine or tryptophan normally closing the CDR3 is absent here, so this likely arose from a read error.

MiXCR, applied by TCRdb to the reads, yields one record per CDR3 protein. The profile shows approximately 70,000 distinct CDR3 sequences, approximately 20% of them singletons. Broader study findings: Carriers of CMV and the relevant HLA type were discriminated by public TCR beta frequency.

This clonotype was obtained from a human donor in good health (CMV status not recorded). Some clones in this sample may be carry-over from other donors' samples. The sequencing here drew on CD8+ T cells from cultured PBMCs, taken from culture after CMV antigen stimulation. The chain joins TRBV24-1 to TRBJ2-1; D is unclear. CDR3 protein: CATSVVEVAINEQFL. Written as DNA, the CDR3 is TGTGCCACCAGTGTTGTTGAGGTAGCAATAAATGAGCAGTTCTTA.